One and the same sample provided the 29 T cell receptor beta chains below, sequenced in a study of response to subunit inactivated influenza vaccine. TCRdb reprocessed the RT-PCR reads with MiXCR, giving one entry per CDR3 protein. The sample shows about half a million distinct CDR3 sequences, 11% of them seen only once. The source material was PBMCs from blood, sampled 40 to 50 days after vaccination. The receptor source for this set is a man between 45 and 60 years old who received an inactivated influenza vaccine.

A few counts support this clonotype. The genes are TRBV12-3 or TRBV12-4 and TRBJ1-1; D not resolved. The V gene lost 1 base and the J gene lost 10 bases, with 10 bases spanning the gap. The CDR3 runs 12 residues. CDR3 protein: CASSLGTIGAFF. In DNA, the CDR3 is TGTGCCAGCAGTTTAGGAACAATTGGAGCTTTCTTT.

At least ten counts were recorded for this clonotype. The genes are TRBV6-5 and TRBJ2-1; possible D gene TRBD1, 6 bases. Germline V gene sequence: CDR1 MNHEY, CDR2 SVGAGI. V lost 0 bases to trimming and J lost 5 bases, with 14 bases between them. This CDR3 spans 16 amino acids. CDR3 amino acids: CASSYSQGTPNNEQFF. Written as DNA, the CDR3 is TGTGCCAGCAGTTACTCACAGGGTACCCCAAACAATGAGCAGTTCTTC.

This clonotype has ten or more counts. V usage is TRBV29-1 and J usage is TRBJ2-1; a possible D gene is TRBD2 (5 bases). The germline V gene has CDR1 SQVTM and CDR2 ANQGSEA. The V end was cut by 1 base, the J end by 8 bases, with 9 bases between. There are 12 residues in the CDR3. CDR3 nucleotide sequence: TGCAGCGTTGAAGGTCTAGCCGATGAGCAGTTCTTC. Translating gives CSVEGLADEQFF.

This clonotype was seen only a few times. The J gene is TRBJ1-1, the V gene TRBV20-1; maybe TRBD1 (5 bases). The CDR3 covers 11 residues. The ends were cut back, 5 bases at V and 7 bases at J, with 11 bases in the middle. Germline-derived CDR1 and CDR2 are DFQATT and SNEGSKA (reference sequence). CDR3 bases: TGCAGTGCTCGGGGCAGGGTTGAAGCTTTCTTT. Amino acid sequence: CSARGRVEAFF.

The chain uses TRBV12-3 or TRBV12-4 and TRBJ2-7, with TRBD1 matching 9 bases. Losses at the gene ends were 6 bases for V and 7 bases for J; bases not matched to a gene: 10. The CDR3 spans 14 residues. The CDR3 loop is CASRRGTGFEEQYF. In DNA form, the CDR3 reads TGTGCCAGCAGGCGCGGGACAGGGTTTGAAGAGCAGTACTTC.

This clonotype appeared a few times. This chain connects TRBV3-1 to TRBJ2-1; D remains unclear. Trimming left V 2 bases short and J 6 bases short, with 11 bases between. The CDR3 covers 14 residues. CDR1 is LGHDT and CDR2 is YNNKEL in the germline V gene (reference sequence). The CDR3 coding sequence is TGTGCCAGCAGCCAATCACCCCTTTCCAATGAGCAGTTCTTC. This sequence encodes CASSQSPLSNEQFF.

The chain uses TRBV9 and TRBJ2-7, with D unclear. Germline lookup yields CDR1 SGDLS and CDR2 YYNGEE. This CDR3 is 13 amino acids long. V shed 1 base and J shed 5 bases, with 10 bases lying between them. In nucleotides, the CDR3 is TGTGCCAGCAGCGTAACACAGACCGACGAGCAGTACTTC. Its translation: CASSVTQTDEQYF.

CDR3 loop: CASSLRGQTNEKLFF. The CDR3 DNA is TGTGCCAGCAGCTTGAGGGGACAGACTAATGAAAAACTGTTTTTT. The chain recombines TRBV7-2 with TRBJ1-4; 7 bases are a match to TRBD1. Germline V CDR1 and CDR2: SGHTA, FQGNSA. This CDR3 spans 15 amino acids. The V and J ends lost 3 bases and 2 bases, in that order; junction bases with no gene match: 3.

This clonotype turned up a few times. V and J are TRBV28 and TRBJ2-7; TRBD1 aligns across 7 bases. The J segment lost 3 bases and the V segment lost 6 bases, leaving 5 bases of the junction unmatched. This CDR3 contains 13 residues. The germline gives CDR1 MDHEN, CDR2 SYDVKM. The CDR3: CASRATGVYEQYF. CDR3 nucleotide sequence: TGTGCCAGCAGAGCTACAGGGGTCTACGAGCAGTACTTC.

The DNA for the CDR3 is TGTGCCAGCCTCACCGGGACAGGGGCCTACGAGCAGTACTTC. Its translation is CASLTGTGAYEQYF. This sequence joins TRBV12-3 or TRBV12-4 and TRBJ2-7; 10 positions agree with TRBD1. With V trimmed by 8 bases and J by 2 bases, 6 bases remained unmatched. CDR3 length: 14 residues.

This clonotype showed up just a few times. The chain combines TRBV18 with TRBJ2-2, with a tentative D call TRBD1 (5 bases). Per germline, CDR1 KGHSH and CDR2 LQKENI. Between the trimmed V and J ends, which lost 3 bases and 1 base, there was a span of 12 bases. The length of the CDR3 is 16 residues. The DNA for the CDR3 is TGTGCCAGCTCACCCTTCAGGGAAAGGAACACCGGGGAGCTGTTTTTT. Translation gives CASSPFRERNTGELFF.

This clonotype was seen ten or more times. The CDR3 nucleotides read TGCGCCAGCAGCCAAGATCTCGAAGGGAATGAAAAACTGTTTTTT. This gives the protein CASSQDLEGNEKLFF. The chain couples TRBV4-3 to TRBJ1-4; D ambiguous. Germline CDR1 LGHNA, CDR2 YSLEER. The CDR3 runs 15 residues. The V end lost 0 bases, the J end lost 5 bases, and 10 bases lay between the germline ends.

The V call is TRBV19, the J call TRBJ2-1; a possible D gene is TRBD2 (5 bases). The CDR3 loop spans 13 amino acids. The V and J ends lost 11 bases and 3 bases respectively, with 14 bases between them. CDR1 is LNHDA and CDR2 is SQIVND in the germline V gene (reference sequence). CDR3 amino acids: CAAAGNVYNEQFF. Here the CDR3 DNA reads TGTGCCGCAGCCGGGAACGTCTACAATGAGCAGTTCTTC.

V usage is TRBV5-1 and J usage is TRBJ2-2; TRBD2 agrees at 11 bases. Trimming removed 0 bases from V and 0 bases from J; junction bases left unmatched: 7. CDR3 length equals 19 residues. Germline V gene data show CDR1 as SGHRS and CDR2 as YFSETQ. The CDR3 DNA reads as TGCGCCAGCAGCTTGGAGGCTAGCGGGGGGTTCGCGAACACCGGGGAGCTGTTTTTT. Its protein is CASSLEASGGFANTGELFF.

The chain joins TRBV5-1 to TRBJ2-4, with 7 bases lining up with TRBD2. Looked up from germline, CDR1 is SGHRS and CDR2 is YFSETQ. V shed 5 bases and J 6 bases; nucleotides not matched to a gene: 11. The CDR3 is made up of 15 amino acids. CDR3 sequence (DNA): TGCGCCAGCAGTTCGGGAGGTCAGGGACCAAACATTCAGTACTTC. Protein product: CASSSGGQGPNIQYF.

The rearrangement links TRBV11-2 to TRBJ2-2; possible D gene TRBD2, 6 bases. The germline V gene encodes CDR1 SGHAT and CDR2 FQNNGV. V lost 3 bases and J 3 bases, leaving 11 bases between the germline ends. CDR3 length: 15 residues. The DNA of the CDR3 is TGTGCCAGCAGCTTGGGGACTTACGACACCGGGGAGCTGTTTTTT. Residues: CASSLGTYDTGELFF.

The genes are TRBV7-9 and TRBJ2-7; D may be TRBD2 (5 bases). The CDR3 contains 15 residues. V was cut by 3 bases and J by 0 bases, with 12 bases left in between. Germline V gene data show CDR1 as SEHNR and CDR2 as FQNEAQ (reference sequence). The CDR3 reads CASSFERLVSYEQYF. The CDR3 DNA reads as TGTGCCAGCAGCTTTGAGCGGCTAGTCTCCTACGAGCAGTACTTC.

The chain recombines TRBV5-5 with TRBJ1-2; perhaps TRBD1 as D (5 bases). Germline CDR1 is SGHKS and CDR2 is YYEKEE (reference sequence). Deletions cut 3 bases from V and 1 base from J, with 13 bases between. The CDR3 has 15 amino acids. Here the CDR3 reads CASSWGTGSNYGYTF. CDR3 DNA sequence: TGTGCCAGCAGCTGGGGGACGGGAAGTAACTATGGCTACACCTTC.

This clonotype was picked up a small number of times. V usage is TRBV6-5 and J usage is TRBJ1-2; D ambiguous. Germline CDR1 and CDR2: MNHEY and SVGAGI. Trimming stripped 0 bases from V and 1 base from J, with 9 bases between. The length of the CDR3 is 15 residues. The CDR3 DNA reads TGTGCCAGCAGTTACTCGTTCAACAGTAACTATGGCTACACCTTC. Protein sequence: CASSYSFNSNYGYTF.

This clonotype came up a few times. This sequence joins TRBV7-9 and TRBJ2-3; 9 bases line up with TRBD2. The ends lost 3 bases at V and 0 bases at J; junction bases unmatched: 4. The CDR3 extends over 16 amino acids. The germline V gene has CDR1 SEHNR and CDR2 FQNEAQ (reference sequence). CDR3 region: CASSFASGTSTDTQYF. The CDR3 coding sequence is TGTGCCAGCAGCTTTGCTAGCGGGACTAGCACAGATACGCAGTATTTT.

The table lists this clonotype with a few counts. The CDR3 DNA follows: TGTGCCAGCAGCCCAAGGAGACAGCCCCAAGAGACCCAGTACTTC. Its protein product is CASSPRRQPQETQYF. The gene calls are TRBV4-2 and TRBJ2-5; possibly TRBD1 for D (5 bases). The CDR3 sequence is 15 residues long. Per germline, CDR1 LGHNA and CDR2 YNFKEQ. V gave up 4 bases and J gave up 1 base, with 13 bases separating them.

This clonotype was observed a few times. This sequence joins TRBV7-9 and TRBJ2-3; D remains unclear. Germline-derived CDR1 and CDR2 are SEHNR and FQNEAQ (reference sequence). This CDR3 comprises 13 residues. V lost 3 bases, J lost 4 bases, and 8 bases lay in between. CDR3 bases: TGTGCCAGCAGCTTCTTCCCACCAGATACGCAGTATTTT. This gives the protein CASSFFPPDTQYF.

The gene calls are TRBV12-3 or TRBV12-4 and TRBJ1-2; weak D call: TRBD1 (5 bases). Trimming removed 4 bases at V and 4 bases at J, with 10 bases between. The CDR3 is 13 residues long. The CDR3 protein is CASSSSDSYGYTF. In nucleotides, the CDR3 is TGTGCCAGCAGTTCCTCCGACAGCTATGGCTACACCTTC.

The chain links TRBV2 to TRBJ1-1; 7 nucleotides line up with TRBD1. CDR1 is SNHLY, CDR2 FYNNEI, per germline. The V and J ends lost 7 bases and 8 bases, in that order; junction bases with no gene match: 7. The CDR3 extends over 12 amino acids. The CDR3 region is CASTGTAWEAFF. The CDR3 DNA sequence: TGTGCCAGCACTGGGACAGCCTGGGAAGCTTTCTTT.

This clonotype was picked up many times. This chain uses TRBV14 with TRBJ2-1; 8 bases line up with TRBD1. Germline assignment: CDR1 SGHDN and CDR2 FVKESK. The CDR3 runs to 13 residues. Unmatched junction bases numbered 7, after V lost 6 bases and J lost 9 bases. The CDR3 sequence is CASRRTGSGEQFF. In DNA form, the CDR3 reads TGTGCCAGCAGGCGGACAGGGTCAGGTGAGCAGTTCTTC.

In this sample, this clonotype turned up many times. This rearrangement joins TRBV20-1 to TRBJ2-1, with D possibly TRBD2 on 7 matching bases. V gave up 6 bases and J gave up 0 bases, with 18 bases separating them. Germline V gives CDR1 DFQATT, CDR2 SNEGSKA (reference sequence). The CDR3 totals 16 residues. The chain's CDR3 is CSAPTRGGSSYNEQFF. CDR3 in DNA: TGCAGTGCGCCGACCAGGGGAGGGAGCTCCTACAATGAGCAGTTCTTC.

This clonotype was seen a handful of times. The chain links TRBV3-1 to TRBJ2-1, with 10 bases aligning to TRBD2. CDR1 and CDR2 from the germline V gene are LGHDT and YNNKEL (reference sequence). The CDR3 extends over 17 amino acids. Losses at the gene ends were 3 bases for V and 1 base for J; bases not matched to a gene: 6. The CDR3 loop is CASSQALAGVSYNEQFF. The CDR3 bases are TGTGCCAGCAGCCAGGCCCTAGCGGGAGTGTCCTACAATGAGCAGTTCTTC.

J is TRBJ2-1 and V is TRBV6-2 or TRBV6-3; TRBD2 matches 11 bases. CDR3 size: 20 residues. V lost 2 bases, J lost 0 bases, and 12 bases stayed unmatched. Germline V lookup: CDR1 MNHEY, CDR2 SVGEGT. CDR3 amino acids: CASSYTIGTSGGSSYNEQFF. CDR3 nucleotides: TGTGCCAGCAGTTACACAATCGGGACTAGCGGAGGGAGCTCCTACAATGAGCAGTTCTTC.

This clonotype appeared a few times. The chain is built from TRBV10-3 and TRBJ2-6; TRBD1 or TRBD2 may be the D gene (6 bases each). V was clipped by 4 bases and J by 4 bases, with 20 bases between them. Germline loops: CDR1 ENHRY, CDR2 SYGVKD. The CDR3 totals 18 residues. The CDR3 loop is CAISAHGTGAPGANVLTF. CDR3 DNA: TGTGCCATCAGTGCCCACGGGACGGGGGCGCCAGGGGCCAACGTCCTGACTTTC.